The subject of this entry is one T cell receptor (beta chain). Its target is not known. These data come from a study of T cell responses to AZD1222 COVID-19 vaccine. Study outcomes and limitations: Repertoires were obtained only post-peak T cell response. Just a handful of AZD1222 recipients were seropositive at baseline. Nearly half of spike-specific TCRs reportedly go after variant regions that carry no mutations.

The germline V gene has CDR1 LGHDT and CDR2 YNNKEL (reference sequence). The CDR3 consists of 16 residues. V dropped 4 bases and J dropped 2; count of bases not matched to a gene: 7. Assay: immunoSEQ multiplex PCR; the TCRdb copy retains only in-frame clones and omits some. This table has about 160,000 clones, roughly nine tenths appearing once. The V and J genes are TRBV3-1 (or the pseudogene TRBV3-2) and TRBJ1-3; 8 nucleotides match TRBD1. The sequence came from an adult in good health. Sequenced here: peripheral blood, sampled on day 0 of AZD1222 vaccination. CDR3 protein: CASSPGQGNPGNTIYF. The CDR3 bases are TGTGCCAGCAGCCCCGGACAGGGAAATCCTGGAAACACCATATATTTT.